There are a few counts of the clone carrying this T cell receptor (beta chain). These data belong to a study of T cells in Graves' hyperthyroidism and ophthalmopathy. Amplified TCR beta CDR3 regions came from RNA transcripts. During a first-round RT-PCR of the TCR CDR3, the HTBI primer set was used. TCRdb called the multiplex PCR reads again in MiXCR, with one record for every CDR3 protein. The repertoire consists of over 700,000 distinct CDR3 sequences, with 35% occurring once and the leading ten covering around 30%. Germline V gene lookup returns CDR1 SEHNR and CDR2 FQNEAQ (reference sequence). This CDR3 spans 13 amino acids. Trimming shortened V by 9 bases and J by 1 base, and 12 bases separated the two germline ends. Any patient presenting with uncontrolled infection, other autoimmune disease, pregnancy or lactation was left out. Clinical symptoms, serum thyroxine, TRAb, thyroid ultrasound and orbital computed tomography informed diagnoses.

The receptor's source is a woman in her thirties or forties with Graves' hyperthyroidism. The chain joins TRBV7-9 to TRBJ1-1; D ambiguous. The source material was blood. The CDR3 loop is CASSANPNTEAFF. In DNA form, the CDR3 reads TGTGCCAGTTCAGCTAACCCGAACACTGAAGCTTTCTTT.